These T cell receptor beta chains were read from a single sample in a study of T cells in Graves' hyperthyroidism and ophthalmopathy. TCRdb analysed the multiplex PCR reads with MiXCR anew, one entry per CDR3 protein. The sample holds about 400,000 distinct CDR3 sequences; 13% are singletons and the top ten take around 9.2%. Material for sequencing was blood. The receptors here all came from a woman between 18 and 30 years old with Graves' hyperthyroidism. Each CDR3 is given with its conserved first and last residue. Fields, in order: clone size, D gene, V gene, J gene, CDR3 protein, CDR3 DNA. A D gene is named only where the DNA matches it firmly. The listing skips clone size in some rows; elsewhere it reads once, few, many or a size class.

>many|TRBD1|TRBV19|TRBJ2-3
CASSRSPGQGSDTQYF
TGTGCCAGTAGCCGTTCTCCGGGACAGGGGTCAGATACGCAGTATTTT
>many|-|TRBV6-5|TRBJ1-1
CASSYGVGITEAFF
TGTGCCAGCAGTTACGGGGTAGGAATCACTGAAGCTTTCTTT
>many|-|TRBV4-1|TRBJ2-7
CASSHGPGKHEQYF
TGCGCCAGCAGCCACGGACCCGGGAAGCACGAGCAGTACTTC
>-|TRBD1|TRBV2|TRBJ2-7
CASSIRDRQVEQYF
TGTGCCAGCAGCATCCGGGACAGGCAGGTCGAGCAGTACTTC
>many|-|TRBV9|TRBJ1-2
CASSVDGGNYGYTF
TGTGCCAGCAGCGTAGACGGGGGAAACTATGGCTACACCTTC
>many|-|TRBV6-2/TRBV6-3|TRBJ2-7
CASSAGFGEQYF
TGTGCCAGCAGCGCTGGATTCGGGGAGCAGTACTTC
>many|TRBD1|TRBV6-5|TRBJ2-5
CASSYPDRAQETQYF
TGTGCCAGCAGTTACCCCGACAGGGCCCAGGAGACCCAGTACTTC
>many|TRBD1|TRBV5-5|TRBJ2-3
CASSLTGGLTDTQYF
TGTGCCAGCAGCTTGACAGGGGGCCTCACGGATACGCAGTATTTT
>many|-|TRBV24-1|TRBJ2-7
CATGVGREQYF
TGTGCCACAGGGGTGGGGCGCGAGCAGTACTTC
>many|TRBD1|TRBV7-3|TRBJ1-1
CASGQGGTEAFF
TGTGCCAGCGGACAGGGAGGCACTGAAGCTTTCTTT
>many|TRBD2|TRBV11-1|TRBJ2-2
CASSLVAGARTGELFF
TGTGCCAGCAGCTTAGTAGCGGGGGCGAGGACCGGGGAGCTGTTTTTT
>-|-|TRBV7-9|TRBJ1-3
CASSHPGGSSGNTIYF
TGTGCCAGCAGTCATCCTGGCGGAAGCTCTGGAAACACCATATATTTT
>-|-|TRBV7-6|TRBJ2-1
CASSVGGPEQFF
TGTGCCAGCAGTGTCGGGGGCCCTGAGCAGTTCTTC
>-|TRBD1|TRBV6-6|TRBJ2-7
CASSYSGTGDEQYF
TGTGCCAGCAGTTACTCTGGGACAGGGGACGAGCAGTACTTC
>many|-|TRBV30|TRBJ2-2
CAWSSHGTGELFF
TGTGCCTGGAGCTCCCATGGGACCGGGGAGCTGTTTTTT
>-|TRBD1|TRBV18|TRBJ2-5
CASSPQGAGETQYF
TGTGCCAGCTCACCACAGGGGGCCGGGGAGACCCAGTACTTC
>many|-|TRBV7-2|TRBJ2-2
CASSSDGSNTGELFF
TGTGCCAGCAGCTCGGACGGATCGAACACCGGGGAGCTGTTTTTT
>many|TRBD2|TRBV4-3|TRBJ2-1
CASSQDLAGGYNEQFF
TGCGCCAGCAGCCAAGATCTAGCGGGAGGGTACAATGAGCAGTTCTTC
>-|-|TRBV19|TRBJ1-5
CASSIGAQPQHF
TGTGCCAGTAGTATAGGCGCACAGCCCCAGCATTTT
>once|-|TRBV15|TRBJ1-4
CATKLGGNEKLFF
TGTGCCACCAAATTGGGGGGGAATGAAAAACTGTTTTTT
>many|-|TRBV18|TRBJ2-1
CASSPPMSNEQFF
TGTGCCAGCTCACCACCGATGAGCAATGAGCAGTTCTTC
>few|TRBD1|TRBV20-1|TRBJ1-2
CSAIGDSPTDYGYTF
TGCAGTGCCATCGGGGACAGTCCAACCGACTATGGCTACACCTTC
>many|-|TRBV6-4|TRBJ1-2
CASSDSDSGNGYTF
TGTGCCAGCAGTGACTCAGACAGCGGGAATGGCTACACCTTC
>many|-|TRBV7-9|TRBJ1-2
CASSLDRASVRYGYTF
TGTGCCAGCAGCTTAGACAGGGCCTCAGTCCGCTATGGCTACACCTTC
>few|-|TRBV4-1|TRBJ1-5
CASSQESLGNQPQHF
TGCGCCAGCAGCCAAGAATCCTTGGGCAATCAGCCCCAGCATTTT
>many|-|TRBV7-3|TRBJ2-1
CASSYGLGDEQFF
TGTGCCAGCAGCTATGGACTGGGGGATGAGCAGTTCTTC
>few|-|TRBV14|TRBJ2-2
CASSQGSWARGSTGELFF
TGTGCCAGCAGCCAAGGATCCTGGGCTAGAGGGTCGACCGGGGAGCTGTTTTTT
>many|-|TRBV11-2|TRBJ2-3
CASSEWEDTQYF
TGTGCCAGCAGCGAGTGGGAAGATACGCAGTATTTT
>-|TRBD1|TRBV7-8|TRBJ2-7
CASSLDKLVRDRAGEQYF
TGTGCCAGCAGCTTAGATAAGCTCGTCCGGGACAGGGCTGGCGAGCAGTACTTC
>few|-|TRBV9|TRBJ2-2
CASSVAGPGFIGRTGELFF
TGTGCCAGCAGCGTAGCTGGGCCAGGGTTTATCGGTCGGACCGGGGAGCTGTTTTTT
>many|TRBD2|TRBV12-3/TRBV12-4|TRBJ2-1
CASSFSTSEDEQFF
TGTGCCAGCAGTTTTAGCACTAGCGAGGATGAGCAGTTCTTC
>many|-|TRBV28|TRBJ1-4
CASTSATNEKLFF
TGTGCCAGCACGTCTGCAACTAATGAAAAACTGTTTTTT
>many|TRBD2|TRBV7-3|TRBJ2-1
CASSPYREGYNEQFF
TGTGCCAGCAGCCCTTACCGGGAGGGCTACAATGAGCAGTTCTTC
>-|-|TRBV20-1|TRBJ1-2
CSASRKGGYPF
TGCAGTGCTTCACGGAAGGGAGGCTACCCCTTC
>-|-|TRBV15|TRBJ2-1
CATSRSWGRGEQFF
TGTGCCACCAGCAGATCTTGGGGCCGCGGGGAGCAGTTCTTC
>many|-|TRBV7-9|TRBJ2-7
CASTLDSYEQYF
TGTGCCAGCACCTTGGACAGCTACGAGCAGTACTTC
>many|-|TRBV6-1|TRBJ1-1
CAGRAGEMAEAFF
TGTGCCGGCCGGGCAGGGGAAATGGCTGAAGCTTTCTTT
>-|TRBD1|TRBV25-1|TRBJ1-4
CASSETGGNREKLFF
TGTGCCAGCAGTGAAACAGGGGGAAACCGCGAAAAACTGTTTTTT
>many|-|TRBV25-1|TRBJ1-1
CASSEQQGLGDTEAFF
TGTGCCAGCAGCGAACAACAGGGTTTAGGAGACACTGAAGCTTTCTTT
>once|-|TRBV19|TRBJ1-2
CASSEGGIYGYTF
TGTGCCAGTAGTGAGGGGGGGATCTATGGCTACACCTTC
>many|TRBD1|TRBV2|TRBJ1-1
CASSPGQINTEAFF
TGTGCCAGCAGTCCGGGACAGATAAACACTGAAGCTTTCTTT
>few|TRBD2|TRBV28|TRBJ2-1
CASSRRAGGYNEQFF
TGTGCCAGCAGTCGTCGGGCGGGAGGTTACAATGAGCAGTTCTTC
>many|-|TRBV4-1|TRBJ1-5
CASSQVEEQPQHF
TGCGCCAGCAGCCAAGTGGAGGAACAGCCCCAGCATTTT
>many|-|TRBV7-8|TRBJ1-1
CASSSRQAPRTEAFF
TGTGCCAGCAGCTCCCGACAGGCCCCAAGAACTGAAGCTTTCTTT
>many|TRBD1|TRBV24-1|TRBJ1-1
CATSDSPDRGGTEAFF
TGTGCCACCAGTGACTCCCCGGACAGGGGTGGAACTGAAGCTTTCTTT